This TCR beta chain originates from a study of beta chain features in type 1 diabetes. Looking at the study overall: Patients were similar to healthy donors in age and gender (as well as in cell yields).

Broader study findings: For Type 1 diabetes patients, all four CD4+ subsets carried TCRB CDR3s that were moderately but significantly shorter. Using cDNA template may skew counts toward highly expressing activated cells.

A few counts support this clone. The antigen is not known. V was pared by 3 bases and J by 8 bases, with 11 bases of the junction left unmatched. Germline V gene lookup returns CDR1 LGHNA and CDR2 YSLEER. The CDR3 runs to 16 residues. Reverse transcribing all isolated RNA meant expressed TCRB transcripts were sequenced. Sequenced naive, central memory and regulatory T cell samples produced an average of about 3.9 million reads. Assay: immunoSEQ multiplex PCR; the TCRdb copy retains only in-frame clones and omits some. The table includes over 150,000 clones, about a tenth detected once. The authors sorted CD4+ naive, central memory, regulatory and stem cell-like memory cells via CD45RO/CCR7/CD25/CD127/CD95/CD27.

The gene calls are TRBV4-3 and TRBJ1-4, with TRBD1 matching 8 bases. The sequenced material came from central memory CD4+ T cells from blood. This receptor was obtained from a young man with type 1 diabetes. CDR3 residues: CASSQGITGGDEKLFF. CDR3 nucleotides: TGCGCCAGCAGCCAGGGAATCACAGGGGGTGACGAAAAACTGTTTTTT.